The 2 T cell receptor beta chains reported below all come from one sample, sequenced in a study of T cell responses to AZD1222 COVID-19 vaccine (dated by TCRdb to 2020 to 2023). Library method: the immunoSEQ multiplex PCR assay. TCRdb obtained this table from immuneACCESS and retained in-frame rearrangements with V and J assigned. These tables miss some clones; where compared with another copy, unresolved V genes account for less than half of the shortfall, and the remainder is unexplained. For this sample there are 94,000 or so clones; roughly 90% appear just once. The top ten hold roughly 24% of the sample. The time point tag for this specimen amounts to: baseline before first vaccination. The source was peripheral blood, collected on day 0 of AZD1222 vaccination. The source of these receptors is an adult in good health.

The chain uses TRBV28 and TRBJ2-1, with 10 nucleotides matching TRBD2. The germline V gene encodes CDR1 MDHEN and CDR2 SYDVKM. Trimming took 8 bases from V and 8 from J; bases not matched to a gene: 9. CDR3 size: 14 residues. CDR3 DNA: TGTGCCAGCCGTCAGCGGGAGGGGTCAGATGAGCAGTTCTTC. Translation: CASRQREGSDEQFF.

CDR3 protein: CASSGRTVSYEQYF. Written as DNA, the CDR3 is TGTGCCAGCAGTGGTCGTACGGTCTCCTACGAGCAGTACTTC. The V and J genes are TRBV2 and TRBJ2-7, with D uncertain. The ends were cut back, 4 bases at V and 0 bases at J, with 10 bases in the middle. CDR3 size: 14 residues. The germline V gene has CDR1 SNHLY and CDR2 FYNNEI. Full variable domain (remainder filled in from reference TRBV2 and TRBJ2-7): EPEVTQTPSHQVTQMGQEVILRCVPISNHLYFYWYRQILGQKVEFLVSFYNNEISEKSEIFDDQFSVERPDGSNFTLKIRSTKLEDSAMYFCASSGRTVSYEQYFGPGTRLTVT.